The 9 T cell receptor beta chains presented below share a single source sample, sequenced in a study of sequential checkpoint blockade in melanoma. Using immunoSEQ multiplex PCR, the repertoire was profiled, and TCRdb retains in-frame clones only, with some absent. The sample has 30,000 to 45,000 clones, around nine tenths seen once; the top ten hold around 12%. Treatment noted: randomized to nivolumab then ipilimumab (arm A) or the reverse (arm B). The sample consisted of CD8+ T cells sorted from blood (inferred from file names), taken from a patient given nivolumab and ipilimumab in sequence. These receptors were obtained from a human donor with melanoma.

This clone showed up just once. This rearrangement joins TRBV5-1 to TRBJ1-1, with 9 bases lining up with TRBD1. CDR1 is SGHRS, CDR2 YFSETQ, per germline. The CDR3 contains 17 residues. After removal of 4 bases from V and 0 bases from J, the junction contained 10 bases not matched to a gene. CDR3 DNA sequence: TGCGCCAGCAGCCCCCTCGGGACAGGGTACATGAACACTGAAGCTTTCTTT. Its translation is CASSPLGTGYMNTEAFF.

This chain uses TRBV19 with TRBJ1-5, with a tentative D call TRBD1 (5 bases). The germline V gene encodes CDR1 LNHDA and CDR2 SQIVND (reference sequence). The V end lost 3 bases, the J end lost 1 base, and 7 bases lay between the germline ends. The CDR3 totals 14 residues. In nucleotides, the CDR3 is TGTGCCAGTAGTATTGGGGCCAGCAATCAGCCCCAGCATTTT. This codes for CASSIGASNQPQHF.

This clone is classed as medium-sized. The chain combines TRBV4-1 with TRBJ1-5; D ambiguous. The CDR3 sequence is 18 residues long. The V and J ends lost 0 bases and 1 base respectively, with 16 bases between them. Germline V gene lookup returns CDR1 MGHRA and CDR2 YSYEKL. CDR3 sequence (DNA): TGCGCCAGCAGCCAAGATATCGGGAGAGGGAGAAGCAATCAGCCCCAGCATTTT. It yields the protein CASSQDIGRGRSNQPQHF.

The rearrangement joins TRBV27 to TRBJ2-5; 7 bases are a match to TRBD1. The DNA end is more similar to TRBJ2-7, so the J call may be wrong. CDR1 and CDR2 from the germline V gene are MNHEY and SMNVEV (reference sequence). This CDR3 is built from 14 residues. In nucleotides, the CDR3 is TGTGCCAGCAGTTTCGGGGACAGCTCCTACGAGCAGTACTTC. The encoded protein is CASSFGDSSYEQYF.

This chain uses TRBV10-2 with TRBJ2-7; D might be TRBD1 (6 bases). From germline, CDR1 is WSHSY and CDR2 SAAADI. Trimming removed 4 bases at V and 2 bases at J, with 9 bases between. This CDR3 contains 13 residues. The CDR3 loop is CASSVGQTYEQYF. CDR3 DNA: TGCGCCAGCAGTGTCGGACAGACCTACGAGCAGTACTTC.

The genes are TRBV5-4 and TRBJ1-2; unclear D gene. CDR3 length: 14 amino acids. V shed 0 bases and J shed 0 bases, with 6 bases lying between them. CDR1 is SGHNT and CDR2 is YYREEE in the germline V gene (reference sequence). The DNA for the CDR3 is TGTGCCAGCAGCTTGGAGGGAGCTAACTATGGCTACACCTTC. Translation gives CASSLEGANYGYTF.

Concerning this clone itself: This is likely a read error, given that the CDR3 carries no conserved phenylalanine or tryptophan at its end. V gene TRBV7-8 combines with J gene TRBJ2-2; no definite D call. The CDR3 length is 13 residues. V was shortened by 5 bases and J by 4 bases, with 8 bases between the two germline ends. Germline CDR1 reads SGHVS; CDR2 reads FQNEAQ. CDR3 in amino acids: CASSRRPTGELFS. The CDR3, as DNA: TGTGCCAGCAGCCGCCGTCCCACCGGGGAGCTGTTTTCT.

The CDR3 sequence is CASSLGAGGNSNQPQHF. CDR3 nucleotides: TGTGCCAGCAGCTTAGGGGCCGGAGGAAATAGCAATCAGCCCCAGCATTTT. The chain carries TRBV7-8 and TRBJ1-5; unclear D gene. The CDR3 runs 17 residues. CDR1 and CDR2 from the germline V gene are SGHVS and FQNEAQ. V lost 1 base to trimming and J lost 0 bases, with 13 bases between them.

This chain connects TRBV5-4 to TRBJ2-1, with TRBD1 as a possible D gene (5 bases). The CDR3 runs to 12 residues. Trimming stripped 4 bases from V and 11 bases from J, with 13 bases between. Germline-derived CDR1 and CDR2 are SGHNT and YYREEE (reference sequence). CDR3 nucleotide sequence: TGTGCCAGCAGCGCATCGGACATCCAGCAGTTCTTC. It translates to CASSASDIQQFF.